One and the same sample provided the 21 T cell receptor beta chains below, sequenced in a study of cytomegalovirus exposure and HLA in healthy donors. The PCR had 60 Vbeta and 13 Jbeta primers. Generated by immunoSEQ multiplex PCR, the TCRdb table keeps only in-frame clones and is missing some. The table shows 100,000 to 150,000 clones, with approximately 87% occurring only once. Source material: PBMCs. The receptors stem from a man in his late teens or twenties in good health and CMV-seropositive.

The chain recombines TRBV6-6 with TRBJ1-1, with D possibly TRBD1 on 6 matching bases. V was trimmed by 10 bases and J by 0 bases, leaving 12 bases between them. The CDR3 is 13 amino acids. The germline gives CDR1 MNHNY, CDR2 SVGAGI (reference sequence). CDR3 in amino acids: CATLKGVNTEAFF. The CDR3 DNA reads as TGTGCCACTCTGAAGGGGGTGAACACTGAAGCTTTCTTT.

V gene TRBV11-2 combines with J gene TRBJ1-1, with no clear D. The V end was cut by 2 bases, the J end by 3 bases, with 13 bases between. Germline V gene sequence: CDR1 SGHAT, CDR2 FQNNGV. The CDR3 covers 15 residues. Written as DNA, the CDR3 is TGTGCCAGCAGCTTAAGTAGCACTGGTCACACTGAAGCTTTCTTT. Encoded protein: CASSLSSTGHTEAFF. Drawing the rest from reference TRBV11-2 and TRBJ1-1, the complete variable domain is EAGVAQSPRYKIIEKRQSVAFWCNPISGHATLYWYQQILGQGPKLLIQFQNNGVVDDSQLPKDRFSAERLKGVDSTLKIQPAKLEDSAVYLCASSLSSTGHTEAFFGQGTRLTVV.

The chain links TRBV5-1 to TRBJ1-3, with 7 nucleotides matching TRBD1. This CDR3 is 15 amino acids long. Germline assignment: CDR1 SGHRS and CDR2 YFSETQ. V was pared by 4 bases and J by 0 bases, with 4 bases of the junction left unmatched. CDR3 protein: CASSAGTASGNTIYF. The CDR3 DNA reads as TGCGCCAGCAGCGCCGGGACAGCCTCTGGAAACACCATATATTTT.

The rearrangement joins TRBV4-2 to TRBJ2-6; TRBD1 matches at 11 bases. Per germline, CDR1 LGHNA and CDR2 YNFKEQ. V lost 0 bases and J lost 3; bases outside the gene matches: 7. The CDR3 has 19 amino acids. The CDR3 bases are TGTGCCAGCAGCCAAGATATGGACAGGGGGCATGGTGGGGCCAACGTCCTGACTTTC. Translating gives CASSQDMDRGHGGANVLTF.

This clone was recorded once. The genes are TRBV5-1 and TRBJ2-3, with no clear D. This CDR3 is built from 14 residues. Trimming stripped 8 bases from V and 5 bases from J, with 18 bases between. The germline CDR1 and CDR2 sequences are SGHRS and YFSETQ. The DNA of the CDR3 is TGCGCCAGTAAAAATCCGGGTCCAGTAGATACGCAGTATTTT. Translation: CASKNPGPVDTQYF.

This chain connects TRBV9 to TRBJ1-1; 10 bases are shared with TRBD1. The germline V gene has CDR1 SGDLS and CDR2 YYNGEE. Unmatched junction bases numbered 7, after V lost 4 bases and J lost 4 bases. This CDR3 is 15 amino acids long. CDR3 nucleotide sequence: TGTGCCAGCAGCACCCGACAGGGGGCCGGCACTGAAGCTTTCTTT. Translation gives CASSTRQGAGTEAFF.

This clone was counted a few times. This sequence joins TRBV2 and TRBJ2-5; D not certain. Germline values: CDR1 SNHLY, CDR2 FYNNEI. The CDR3 contains 11 residues. V lost 6 bases and J lost 7, with 9 bases in between. Here the CDR3 reads CASSWRGTQYF. In nucleotides, the CDR3 is TGTGCCAGCAGCTGGCGAGGGACCCAGTACTTC.

The chain recombines TRBV30 with TRBJ1-6; TRBD1 matches at 9 bases. In germline, CDR1 is GTSNPN, CDR2 SVGIG (reference sequence). After removal of 4 bases from V and 10 bases from J, the junction contained 8 bases not matched to a gene. The CDR3 is 14 amino acids. The CDR3 region has the DNA TGTGCCTGGAATCCCGGGACAGGGTCCTCACCCCTCCACTTT. It encodes CAWNPGTGSSPLHF.

J is TRBJ2-3 and V is TRBV18; 12 bases map to TRBD2. CDR3 length equals 15 residues. The junction had 4 bases not matched to a gene; V was cut back by 6 bases and J by 3 bases. Per the germline V gene, CDR1 is KGHSH and CDR2 is LQKENI. As DNA, the CDR3 is TGTGCCAGCTCTCCGACTAGCGGGGGAACAGATACGCAGTATTTT. Amino acids: CASSPTSGGTDTQYF.

The chain joins TRBV18 to TRBJ1-1; tentative D call: TRBD1 (6 bases). CDR1 and CDR2 (germline): KGHSH, LQKENI. Trimming left V 4 bases short and J 0 bases short, with 6 bases between. The length of the CDR3 is 13 residues. The DNA of the CDR3 is TGTGCCAGCTCACAGGGGGTGAACACTGAAGCTTTCTTT. Protein product: CASSQGVNTEAFF.

This clone was observed once. The chain joins TRBV19 to TRBJ2-2, with D uncertain. V was shortened by 10 bases and J by 0 bases, with 9 bases between the two germline ends. CDR1 LNHDA and CDR2 SQIVND come from the germline V gene (reference sequence). CDR3 length: 13 residues. CDR3 in amino acids: CATANTNTGELFF. The DNA for the CDR3 is TGTGCCACCGCAAACACGAACACCGGGGAGCTGTTTTTT.

The chain combines TRBV28 with TRBJ2-3; D gene ambiguous. Per germline, CDR1 MDHEN and CDR2 SYDVKM. The CDR3 covers 11 residues. The V and J ends lost 6 bases and 7 bases respectively, with 8 bases between them. As DNA, the CDR3 is TGTGCCAGCAGGCAGGTGAATACGCAGTATTTT. Translation: CASRQVNTQYF.

The V and J genes are TRBV6-5 and TRBJ2-7; D is possibly TRBD1 (5 bases). This CDR3 is 14 amino acids long. Germline V gene sequence: CDR1 MNHEY, CDR2 SVGAGI. Trimming left V 0 bases short and J 6 bases short, with 12 bases between. The CDR3 bases are TGTGCCAGCAGTTACTCGCCAGGGCCTTTCGAGCAGTACTTC. The encoded protein is CASSYSPGPFEQYF.

CDR3 amino acids: CASSGWGPYQPQHF. DNA of the CDR3: TGTGCCAGCAGTGGATGGGGGCCCTATCAGCCCCAGCATTTT. The chain recombines TRBV6-1 with TRBJ1-5; TRBD1 might be the D (6 bases). CDR1 MNHNS and CDR2 SASEGT come from the germline V gene. The CDR3 runs 14 residues. Trimming left V 4 bases short and J 5 bases short, with 12 bases between.

This chain uses TRBV6-6 with TRBJ1-6; 10 nucleotides align to TRBD1. V shed 11 bases, J shed 7 bases, and the junction held 8 bases outside the gene matches. CDR1 and CDR2 from the germline V gene are MNHNY and SVGAGI (reference sequence). The CDR3 sequence is 14 residues long. The CDR3 DNA follows: TGTGCCTCTCGACAGGGGGCAGGAAATTCACCCCTCCACTTT. This translates into CASRQGAGNSPLHF.

The V gene is TRBV27, the J gene TRBJ2-5, with no clear D. The J call is doubtful: the DNA matches TRBJ2-7 better. The germline gives CDR1 MNHEY, CDR2 SMNVEV (reference sequence). The CDR3 extends over 10 amino acids. CDR3 DNA sequence: TGTGCCAGCGGCCACTACGAGCAGTACTTC. Its protein product is CASGHYEQYF.

The chain recombines TRBV28 with TRBJ2-1; D remains ambiguous. Germline values: CDR1 MDHEN, CDR2 SYDVKM. This CDR3 region has 15 residues. Between the trimmed V and J ends, which lost 3 bases and 7 bases, there was a span of 16 bases. CDR3 amino acids: CASSFRGLLQNEQFF. The CDR3 DNA follows: TGTGCCAGCAGTTTCAGAGGCCTCCTCCAAAATGAGCAGTTCTTC.

This clone was seen a handful of times. The J gene is TRBJ2-6, the V gene TRBV28; perhaps TRBD1 as D (6 bases). CDR3 length equals 16 residues. The germline V gene encodes CDR1 MDHEN and CDR2 SYDVKM. Trimming cost V 4 bases and J 2 bases, with 12 bases left between them. CDR3 coding DNA: TGTGCCAGCAGTTCCCTCAGGGGTGCTGGGGCCAACGTCCTGACTTTC. It is translated as CASSSLRGAGANVLTF. Filled out from reference TRBV28 and TRBJ2-6, the complete variable domain reads DVKVTQSSRYLVKRTGEKVFLECVQDMDHENMFWYRQDPGLGLRLIYFSYDVKMKEKGDIPEGYSVSREKKERFSLILESASTNQTSMYLCASSSLRGAGANVLTFGAGSRLTVL.

This chain joins TRBV11-2 and TRBJ2-5, with a weak D call TRBD2 (5 bases). Germline CDR1 is SGHAT and CDR2 is FQNNGV. Trimming left V 0 bases short and J 7 bases short, with 27 bases between. This CDR3 contains 19 residues. This CDR3 reads CASSLEFGVFPKNLGTQYF. CDR3 in DNA: TGTGCCAGCAGCTTAGAATTCGGGGTATTCCCCAAAAATCTGGGGACCCAGTACTTC.

The rearrangement joins TRBV19 to TRBJ2-2; a possible D gene is TRBD1 (5 bases). The CDR3 is 14 residues long. The V end was cut by 9 bases, the J end by 0 bases, with 11 bases between. Germline values: CDR1 LNHDA, CDR2 SQIVND (reference sequence). This CDR3 is CASNWGSNTGELFF. Here the CDR3 DNA reads TGTGCCAGCAACTGGGGCTCGAACACCGGGGAGCTGTTTTTT.

CDR3 in DNA: TGTGCCAGCAGCTCCCCAGGGGGCGGTAATGAAAAACTGTTTTTT. Encoded protein: CASSSPGGGNEKLFF. This chain connects TRBV7-9 to TRBJ1-4, with 8 positions matching TRBD1. This CDR3 is built from 15 residues. Looked up from germline, CDR1 is SEHNR and CDR2 is FQNEAQ (reference sequence). The V segment lost 4 bases and the J segment 4 bases; nucleotides outside the gene matches: 5.